This T cell receptor beta chain appears in the sequencing data of a study of cytomegalovirus exposure and HLA in healthy donors. General observations from the study: 150 or so TCR beta chains were listed as cytomegalovirus-associated. The authors reported that TCR beta sequences could predict HLA-A and HLA-B alleles. These predictions were accurate for most subjects in the first cohort. Later analysis identified about 18,000 TCR beta sequences associated with HLA alleles, using a false discovery rate threshold of 0.05.

In the PCR, 60 Vbeta and 13 Jbeta primers were used. Clones were read by immunoSEQ multiplex PCR, and TCRdb kept only the in-frame ones, dropping some. The sample consists of under 150,000 clones, 80% of them appearing once. With regard to this clone: Antigen specificity is unknown.

V was trimmed by 0 bases and J by 0 bases, leaving 10 bases between them. This CDR3 is built from 16 residues. The germline V gene encodes CDR1 LNHNV and CDR2 YYDKDF (reference sequence). Likely unrecorded immune exposures existed in these nominally healthy donors. The chain joins TRBV15 to TRBJ2-3; TRBD2 might be the D (6 bases). This receptor was identified in a woman in her forties in good health and CMV-seronegative. The sequencing input was PBMCs. The CDR3 region has the DNA TGTGCCACCAGCAGAGAGGGTAGCGGAAGCACAGATACGCAGTATTTT. Translated, it gives CATSREGSGSTDTQYF.